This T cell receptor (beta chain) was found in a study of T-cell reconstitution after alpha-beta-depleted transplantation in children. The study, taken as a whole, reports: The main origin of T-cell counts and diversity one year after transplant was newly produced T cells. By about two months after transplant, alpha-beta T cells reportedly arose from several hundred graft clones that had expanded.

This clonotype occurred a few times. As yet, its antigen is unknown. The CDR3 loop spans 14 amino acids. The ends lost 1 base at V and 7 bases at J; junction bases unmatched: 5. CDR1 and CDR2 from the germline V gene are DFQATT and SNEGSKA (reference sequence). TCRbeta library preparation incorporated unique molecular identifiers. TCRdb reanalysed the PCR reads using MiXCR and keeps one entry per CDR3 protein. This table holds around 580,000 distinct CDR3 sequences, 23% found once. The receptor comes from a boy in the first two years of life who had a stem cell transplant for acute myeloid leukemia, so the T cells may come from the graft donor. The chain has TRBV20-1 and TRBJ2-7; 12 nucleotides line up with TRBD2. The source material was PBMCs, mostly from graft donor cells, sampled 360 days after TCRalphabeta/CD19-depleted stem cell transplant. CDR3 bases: TGCAGTGCTAGAGCCGGGACTAGCGGGTTAGAGCAGTACTTC. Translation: CSARAGTSGLEQYF.